A single TCR beta chain is shown here with its context. V was clipped by 6 bases and J by 3 bases; unmatched bases: 7. CDR3 length: 14 amino acids. Germline V lookup: CDR1 MNHNS, CDR2 SASEGT. This sample is part of a study of shared clonotypes between healthy human individuals. For the study at large: CD4 naive and CD4 memory each took three plates per donor, while CD8 naive took two and CD8 memory one.

Method: immunoSEQ multiplex PCR; TCRdb's copy keeps in-frame clones and lacks some. The sample lists millions of clones; approximately 93% were seen once. This receptor was obtained from a young man in good health. Some clones in this sample may be carry-over from other donors' samples. The V call is TRBV6-1, the J call TRBJ2-7, with 8 bases identical to TRBD2. Sequencing was performed on naive CD4+ T cells from PBMCs. As to subset: CD45RA+ positively selected. CDR3 DNA: TGTGCCAGCAGCACGGGGGGGGGCCACTACGAGCAGTACTTC. Residues: CASSTGGGHYEQYF.